The clone carrying this TCR beta chain was recorded a few times. Its antigen is still unknown. Using immunoSEQ multiplex PCR, the repertoire was profiled, and TCRdb retains in-frame clones only, with some absent. The sample holds about 6,300 clones, approximately 63% seen once. The sample is drawn from a study of OX40 agonist ivuxolimab in advanced cancers. Study overall: Two cutaneous melanoma patients and one hepatocellular carcinoma patient, three in all, had partial responses.

The germline V and J ends were trimmed by 2 bases and 9 bases, with 9 bases remaining between them. Per germline, CDR1 SGDLS and CDR2 YYNGEE. This CDR3 contains 12 residues. Study results and limitations: On average, a greater number of expanded clones characterised CD8+ T cells relative to CD4+. The CD4+ and CD8+ T cells in the blood had expanded clonally by week 6 at 0.1 to 3.0 mg/kg. Normalized T-cell clonal expansion was also low in a subset of nonresponders.

The chain joins TRBV9 to TRBJ2-1; D tentatively fits TRBD1 or TRBD2 (6 bases each). The TCR comes from an adult with an advanced solid tumor such as melanoma, head and neck, liver or kidney cancer. The source material was CD4+ or CD8+ T cells sorted from blood, sampled in a trial of the OX40 agonist ivuxolimab. The CDR3 region has the DNA TGTGCCAGCAGCGTGAGGGGGGCTGAGCAGTTCTTC. This encodes CASSVRGAEQFF. Complete variable domain (other parts from reference TRBV9 and TRBJ2-1): DSGVTQTPKHLITATGQRVTLRCSPRSGDLSVYWYQQSLDQGLQFLIQYYNGEERAKGNILERFSAQQFPDLHSELNLSSLELGDSALYFCASSVRGAEQFFGPGTRLTVL.